Described below is a single T cell receptor (beta chain) sequence and its context. These data originate in a study of T-cell memory formation after mild COVID-19. TCRdb fed the 5' RACE reads into MiXCR, producing one record per CDR3 protein. The data contain about 470,000 distinct CDR3 sequences, approximately 23% of them seen just once; the ten biggest clones take up approximately 12%. The CDR3 runs to 13 residues. Germline loops: CDR1 SGHRS, CDR2 YFSETQ. V lost 5 bases, J lost 2 bases, and 3 bases stayed unmatched. Sequences were obtained from PBMCs or a T cell subset sorted from them (not recorded which). The sequence was obtained from an adult woman who had mild COVID-19 (a few samples of this study predate the infection). Cell type and time point are not known. The chain carries TRBV5-1 and TRBJ1-1; 7 bases are shared with TRBD1. CDR3 bases: TGCGCCAGCAGAACAGGGGCAAACACTGAAGCTTTCTTT. It encodes CASRTGANTEAFF.